Listed here is a single T cell receptor (beta chain). This receptor's antigen is unknown. These data belong to a study of CXCR3-negative and CXCR3-positive naive CD8 T cells (dated by TCRdb to between 2017 and 2020). For context, the study as a whole: In total, about 130 million TRB reads were obtained, or roughly 1.5 +/- 0.3 million reads per library. Data from about 12 donors, pooled across two independent experiments, went into the diversity and physicochemical repertoire analyses. For the TRBV-TRBJ cluster analysis, the naive subsets came from roughly 5 donors, while the memory cells came from 3 donors.

General study outcomes and caveats: Both naive subsets had comparably high repertoire diversity, while memory CD8+ T cells had much lower repertoire diversity. Compared with CXCR3-negative naive cells, CXCR3-positive naive cells had TRB CDR3s with higher hydrophobicity (lower Kidera factor 4), lower energy, and higher strength and volume indices. Similar TRBV-TRBJ usage was shown by naive CXCR3-negative and CXCR3-positive cells from the same donor, whereas distinct patterns were shown by memory cells. Freshly isolated PBMCs were used for most assays because CXCR3 expression partially decreased after cryopreservation. Because surface CD5, which has been linked to self-reactivity in mice, was comparable between naive subsets, TCR interaction strength was also inferred from TRB CDR3 physicochemical properties.

For every CD8+ T cell subset, approximately 300,000 cells were flow-sorted straight into RLT lysis buffer, and each subset was sorted in triplicate. Naive CD8+ T cells were defined stringently as CD45RO-CCR7+CD27+CD95- to exclude memory contaminants. Standard density gradient centrifugation was used to isolate peripheral blood mononuclear cells from buffy coats. A FACSAria III was used to flow-sort naive CD8+ T cells into CXCR3-negative and CXCR3-positive populations. Total RNA was extracted from sorted cells with an RNeasy Mini Kit. The instrument given in TCRdb is NextSeq 550. The Human TCR Profiling Kit (MiLaboratory) was used to prepare UMI-labeled 5' RACE TRB cDNA libraries. cDNA synthesis used the entire amount of extracted RNA, and PCR amplification then used the entire amount of cDNA produced. Libraries were prepared in parallel with an identical number of PCR cycles. Concerning the study's data processing: About 49,000 +/- 11,000 unique UMI-labeled TRB cDNA molecules per library were extracted with MIGEC and MiXCR, with at least two reads per UMI required. Each library averaged around 40,000 +/- 10,000 functional in-frame TRB CDR3 nucleotide clonotypes without stop codons. Diversity metrics, including normalized Shannon-Wiener and Chao1, were computed in VDJtools after downsampling to 5000 UMI-labeled TRB molecules per sample. VDJtools computed clonotype-size-weighted physicochemical properties of the central five CDR3 residues: interaction energy, strength, volume and Kidera factor 4. TCRdb reprocessed the public reads and reports one entry per CDR3 protein sequence, without DNA. None of the V and J calls come from the authors' own analysis; TCRdb made them. The sample table holds over 100,000 distinct CDR3 sequences. Approximately 0.36% of the sample goes to the ten largest clones.

There are 13 amino acids in the CDR3, from cysteine to phenylalanine inclusive. No DNA has been recorded. The germline V gene (reference sequence) yields DFQATT for CDR1 and SNEGSKA for CDR2. This TCR derives from a human donor in good health. Some clones in this sample may be carry-over from other donors' samples. Recombination joined TRBV20-1 with TRBJ2-7; the TRBD1 assignment by TCRdb is unverifiable without DNA. The sequencing input was naive CXCR3+ CD8+ T cells from blood. In the paper's terms, the cell subset or site label means: CD45RO-CCR7+CD27+CD95- naive CD8+ T cells expressing CXCR3 (TNR3+). The CDR3 here reads CSARVWTGREQYF.